Presented here are 21 T cell receptor beta chains from one specimen sequenced in a study of shared clonotypes between healthy human individuals (dated by TCRdb to 2020 to 2022). The library was produced with the immunoSEQ multiplex PCR assay. Drawn from immuneACCESS, this table holds only the in-frame rearrangements with V and J called that TCRdb kept. Clones are partly lost; checked studies trace under half to an unresolved V gene and leave the rest unexplained. In this sample the table shows around 2.5 million clones, approximately 93% of which occur a single time. The ten top clones hold roughly 0.36% of the sample. The sequenced sample consisted of naive CD4+ T cells from PBMCs. The intended sense of this specimen's cell subset or site label: CD45RA+ positively selected. These TCRs come from a man between 18 and 29 years old in good health. Some clones in this sample may be carry-over from other donors' samples.

The rearrangement uses TRBV14 and TRBJ2-7, with D unresolved. Germline CDR1 is SGHDN and CDR2 is FVKESK. V gave up 3 bases and J gave up 4 bases, with 10 bases separating them. The CDR3 is made up of 13 amino acids. The CDR3, as DNA: TGTGCCAGCAGCCATAGACTCGTTTACGAGCAGTACTTC. Its protein is CASSHRLVYEQYF.

The chain carries TRBV9 and TRBJ2-7, with D perhaps TRBD1 or TRBD2 (5 bases each). CDR3 length: 17 amino acids. Germline lookup yields CDR1 SGDLS and CDR2 YYNGEE. Trimming took off 0 bases at V and 2 bases at J, with 18 bases between the two ends. DNA for the CDR3: TGTGCCAGCAGCGTAGAATTGGGGCTCGGGGATACCTACGAGCAGTACTTC. Translation: CASSVELGLGDTYEQYF.

V and J are TRBV28 and TRBJ1-4; tentatively, D is TRBD1 (5 bases). V lost 4 bases to trimming and J lost 4 bases, with 13 bases between them. The CDR3 covers 15 residues. Germline loops: CDR1 MDHEN, CDR2 SYDVKM. CDR3 sequence: CASSYPVGGNEKLFF. Here the CDR3 DNA reads TGTGCCAGCAGTTACCCGGTCGGGGGTAATGAAAAACTGTTTTTT. Combining the CDR3 with reference TRBV28 and TRBJ1-4 gives the whole variable domain DVKVTQSSRYLVKRTGEKVFLECVQDMDHENMFWYRQDPGLGLRLIYFSYDVKMKEKGDIPEGYSVSREKKERFSLILESASTNQTSMYLCASSYPVGGNEKLFFGSGTQLSVL.

The rearrangement links TRBV6-5 to TRBJ1-2, with D unclear. Trimming shortened V by 6 bases and J by 0 bases, and 11 bases separated the two germline ends. Looked up from germline, CDR1 is MNHEY and CDR2 is SVGAGI. The CDR3 has 14 amino acids. As DNA, the CDR3 is TGTGCCAGCAGGTCACCAGCCACTAACTATGGCTACACCTTC. Its translation: CASRSPATNYGYTF.

This chain uses TRBV6-1 with TRBJ1-4; 9 bases match TRBD1. The V segment lost 3 bases and the J segment 7 bases; nucleotides outside the gene matches: 9. CDR1 is MNHNS, CDR2 SASEGT, per germline. The CDR3 sequence is 16 residues long. The CDR3 loop reads CASSEGQGRRSEKLFF. The CDR3 nucleotides read TGTGCCAGCAGTGAGGGACAGGGACGACGTAGTGAAAAACTGTTTTTT.

The J gene is TRBJ1-2, the V gene TRBV7-2; maybe TRBD1 (6 bases). Germline V gives CDR1 SGHTA, CDR2 FQGNSA. The CDR3 consists of 13 residues. V was trimmed by 5 bases and J by 7 bases, leaving 14 bases between them. This CDR3 reads CASSPGTKSGYTF. The CDR3 DNA is TGTGCCAGCAGCCCCGGGACAAAGAGTGGCTACACCTTC. Full variable domain (rest looked up from reference TRBV7-2 and TRBJ1-2): GAGVSQSPSNKVTEKGKDVELRCDPISGHTALYWYRQSLGQGLEFLIYFQGNSAPDKSGLPSDRFSAERTGGSVSTLTIQRTQQEDSAVYLCASSPGTKSGYTFGSGTRLTVV.

The gene calls are TRBV18 and TRBJ2-5; 9 nucleotides align to TRBD2. Germline CDR1 is KGHSH and CDR2 is LQKENI. The CDR3 covers 18 residues. V was clipped by 4 bases and J by 4 bases; unmatched bases: 16. CDR3 protein: CASSLLPTSGVGGETQYF. CDR3 nucleotide sequence: TGTGCCAGCTCACTACTACCGACTAGCGGAGTAGGTGGAGAGACCCAGTACTTC.

This chain connects TRBV6-1 to TRBJ1-2, with 10 bases matching TRBD1. This CDR3 comprises 16 residues. Losses at the gene ends were 1 base for V and 7 bases for J; bases not matched to a gene: 9. CDR1 is MNHNS, CDR2 SASEGT, per germline. CDR3 DNA: TGTGCCAGCAGTGAAGGGACAGGGGGGTCGTTCTTTGGCTACACCTTC. Translated: CASSEGTGGSFFGYTF.

This sequence joins TRBV5-6 and TRBJ2-5, with 8 bases lining up with TRBD2. Germline CDR1 SGHDT, CDR2 YYEEEE. With 3 bases clipped from V and 3 bases from J, the junction kept 4 bases outside the gene matches. This CDR3 contains 14 residues. The CDR3 region is CASSSGGTEETQYF. The CDR3 DNA sequence: TGTGCCAGCAGCTCGGGGGGGACTGAAGAGACCCAGTACTTC.

This clone was observed a single time. V and J are TRBV5-6 and TRBJ2-5; D remains ambiguous. TRBJ2-7 explains the end of the DNA better; the J call may be wrong. The germline CDR1 and CDR2 sequences are SGHDT and YYEEEE. The length of the CDR3 is 15 residues. The CDR3, as DNA: TGTGCCAGCAGCTCCCACGGTACAAACTCCTACGAGCAGTACTTC. This gives the protein CASSSHGTNSYEQYF.

The chain recombines TRBV27 with TRBJ1-2; 8 bases line up with TRBD1. The ends lost 5 bases at V and 4 bases at J; junction bases unmatched: 3. This CDR3 has 13 residues. Germline V gives CDR1 MNHEY, CDR2 SMNVEV (reference sequence). The CDR3 DNA reads TGTGCCAGCAGTCGACAGGGGTTCTATGGCTACACCTTC. Protein: CASSRQGFYGYTF.

This clone occurred once. The chain links TRBV19 to TRBJ2-5; 8 bases are shared with TRBD1. The V and J ends lost 6 bases and 1 base, in that order; junction bases with no gene match: 4. CDR1 is LNHDA and CDR2 is SQIVND in the germline V gene (reference sequence). The CDR3 runs to 14 residues. The CDR3 loop is CASSADRGQETQYF. The CDR3 nucleotides are TGTGCCAGTAGCGCCGACAGGGGCCAAGAGACCCAGTACTTC.

V usage is TRBV7-9 and J usage is TRBJ2-7; D not certain. CDR3 length: 16 residues. V was pared by 4 bases and J by 6 bases, with 22 bases between. In germline, CDR1 is SEHNR, CDR2 FQNEAQ (reference sequence). CDR3 in DNA: TGTGCCAGCAGCTCCCTAGTTTCCGGAGACGGTCCCGAGCAGTACTTC. Protein sequence: CASSSLVSGDGPEQYF.

The V and J genes are TRBV19 and TRBJ1-4; tentatively, D is TRBD1 (6 bases). Trimming stripped 6 bases from V and 7 bases from J, with 18 bases between. The CDR3 is 15 residues long. In germline, CDR1 is LNHDA, CDR2 SQIVND (reference sequence). CDR3 sequence reads: CASRTGPGRSEKLFF. The CDR3 DNA follows: TGTGCCAGTAGGACAGGACCCGGCAGGAGTGAAAAACTGTTTTTT.

This clone has a single count. The sample has other DNA sequences that encode this CDR3 too. The chain combines TRBV15 with TRBJ2-7; D is undetermined. Germline V gives CDR1 LNHNV, CDR2 YYDKDF (reference sequence). Trimming removed 0 bases from V and 6 bases from J, with 6 bases in between. The CDR3 covers 12 residues. DNA of the CDR3: TGTGCCACCAGCAGAGATTCCGGCGAGCAGTACTTC. It is translated as CATSRDSGEQYF.

V gene TRBV18 combines with J gene TRBJ1-3, with D unresolved. V lost 5 bases and J 4 bases, leaving 24 bases between the germline ends. The CDR3 contains 18 residues. Germline CDR1 reads KGHSH; CDR2 reads LQKENI. CDR3 in amino acids: CASSLSPLSTFAGNTIYF. The CDR3, as DNA: TGTGCCAGCTCATTGAGTCCCCTTTCTACCTTTGCCGGAAACACCATATATTTT.

This chain joins TRBV2 and TRBJ2-1; 7 bases agree with TRBD2. The CDR3 is 14 amino acids. The ends lost 7 bases at V and 7 bases at J; junction bases unmatched: 10. Germline V gene lookup returns CDR1 SNHLY and CDR2 FYNNEI. CDR3 amino acids: CASNPRGVANEQFF. CDR3 bases: TGTGCCAGCAACCCACGGGGGGTCGCGAATGAGCAGTTCTTC.

The rearrangement links TRBV18 to TRBJ2-3; no clear D gene. V lost 3 bases and J lost 2, with 9 bases in between. CDR3 length equals 14 residues. CDR1 is KGHSH, CDR2 LQKENI, per germline. CDR3 sequence: CASSPTPATDTQYF. In DNA, the CDR3 is TGTGCCAGCTCACCGACACCCGCCACAGATACGCAGTATTTT.

The J gene is TRBJ2-3, the V gene TRBV11-3; 8 bases are a match to TRBD2. CDR1 is SGHNT, CDR2 YENEEA, per germline. Losses at the gene ends were 1 base for V and 4 bases for J; bases not matched to a gene: 7. The CDR3 covers 16 residues. CDR3 sequence reads: CASSLGQAGAPDTQYF. CDR3 nucleotide sequence: TGTGCCAGCAGCTTAGGACAAGCGGGGGCCCCAGATACGCAGTATTTT.

The chain links TRBV7-9 to TRBJ2-1; 9 nucleotides agree with TRBD1. Germline V CDR1 and CDR2: SEHNR, FQNEAQ (reference sequence). CDR3 length: 16 residues. The junction had 7 bases not matched to a gene; V was cut back by 3 bases and J by 4 bases. The CDR3 reads CASSLDPGQGYNEQFF. CDR3 DNA: TGTGCCAGCAGCTTGGACCCGGGACAGGGATACAATGAGCAGTTCTTC. Based on the CDR3 plus reference TRBV7-9 and TRBJ2-1, the full variable domain is DTGVSQNPRHKITKRGQNVTFRCDPISEHNRLYWYRQTLGQGPEFLTYFQNEAQLEKSRLLSDRFSAERPKGSFSTLEIQRTEQGDSAMYLCASSLDPGQGYNEQFFGPGTRLTVL.

Details on this clone: Other DNA variants within this sample encode the same CDR3. The rearrangement joins TRBV5-1 to TRBJ1-4; D uncertain. The CDR3 contains 14 residues. Per germline, CDR1 SGHRS and CDR2 YFSETQ. The V end lost 0 bases, the J end lost 4 bases, and 7 bases lay between the germline ends. The CDR3 DNA follows: TGCGCCAGCAGCTTGGGAGGCGGTAATGAAAAACTGTTTTTT. Translating it yields CASSLGGGNEKLFF. Using reference TRBV5-1 and TRBJ1-4 for the parts outside the CDR3, the full variable domain is KAGVTQTPRYLIKTRGQQVTLSCSPISGHRSVSWYQQTPGQGLQFLFEYFSETQRNKGNFPGRFSGRQFSNSRSEMNVSTLELGDSALYLCASSLGGGNEKLFFGSGTQLSVL.